This section outlines one T cell receptor (beta chain) sequence together with its context. Antigen: not known. The method was immunoSEQ multiplex PCR; TCRdb's version includes in-frame clones alone and lacks a portion of them. The top ten hold roughly 1.1% of the sample, which has about 1.5 million clones, roughly 95% seen once. This sample was taken from a study of shared clonotypes between healthy human individuals. Naive CD45RA+ and memory CD45RA-negative subsets were split from CD4+ cells. The CDR3 consists of 15 residues. Germline V gene sequence: CDR1 LNHDA, CDR2 SQIVND (reference sequence). V lost 6 bases and J lost 1; bases outside the gene matches: 8. Findings and limits, study-wide: All-four-donor shared clonotypes had higher generation probabilities than non-shared clonotypes did.

The TCR originated in a man aged 25 to 40 in good health. The genes are TRBV19 and TRBJ1-1, with 7 nucleotides matching TRBD1. The sequenced material came from naive CD4+ T cells sorted from blood. As to subset: CD45RA+ positively selected. The CDR3 region is CASSSGTVKNTEAFF. CDR3 DNA sequence: TGTGCCAGTAGCTCCGGGACAGTAAAGAACACTGAAGCTTTCTTT. Variable domain in full (rest from reference TRBV19 and TRBJ1-1): DGGITQSPKYLFRKEGQNVTLSCEQNLNHDAMYWYRQDPGQGLRLIYYSQIVNDFQKGDIAEGYSVSREKKESFPLTVTSAQKNPTAFYLCASSSGTVKNTEAFFGQGTRLTVV.